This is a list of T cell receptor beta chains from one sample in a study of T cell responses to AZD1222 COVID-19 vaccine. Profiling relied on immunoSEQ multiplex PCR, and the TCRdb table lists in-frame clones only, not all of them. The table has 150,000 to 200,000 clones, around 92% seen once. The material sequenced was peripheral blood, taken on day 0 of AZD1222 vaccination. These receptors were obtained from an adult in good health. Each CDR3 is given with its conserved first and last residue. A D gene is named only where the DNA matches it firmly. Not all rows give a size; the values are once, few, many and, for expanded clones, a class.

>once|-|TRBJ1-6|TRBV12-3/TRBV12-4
TGTGCCAGCAGTCTAGGGGTTTCACCCCTCCACTTT
CASSLGVSPLHF
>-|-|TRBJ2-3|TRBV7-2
TGTGCCAGCAGCTTAGCCCCCGTTGGGGGCACAGATACGCAGTATTTT
CASSLAPVGGTDTQYF
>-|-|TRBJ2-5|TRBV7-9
TGTGCCAGCAGCGCCACCCCCCAAGAGACCCAGTACTTC
CASSATPQETQYF
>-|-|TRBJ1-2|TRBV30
TGTGCCTGGACAGGGTTTCCTAACTATGGCTACACCTTC
CAWTGFPNYGYTF
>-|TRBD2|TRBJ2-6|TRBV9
TGTGCCAGCAGCGCCCTTTTTAGCGGGGGGACCGGGGCCAACGTCCTGACTTTC
CASSALFSGGTGANVLTF
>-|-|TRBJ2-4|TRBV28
TGTGCCAGCAGTTCAGGGAGGTTGCTTGGGAACATTCAGTACTTC
CASSSGRLLGNIQYF
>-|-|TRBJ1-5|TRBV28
TGTGCCAGCAAGGCCGGGGGTCATCAGCCCCAGCATTTT
CASKAGGHQPQHF
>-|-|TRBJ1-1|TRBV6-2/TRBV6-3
TGTGCCAGCAGTTACACAGAGGGCACTGAAGCTTTCTTT
CASSYTEGTEAFF
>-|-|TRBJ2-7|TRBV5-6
TGTGCCAGCAGCTTTCGTCTAACCGGGTATTCCTACGAGCAGTACTTC
CASSFRLTGYSYEQYF
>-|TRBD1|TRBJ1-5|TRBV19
TGTGCCAGTATGGGACAGGGCTATAGCAATCAGCCCCAGCATTTT
CASMGQGYSNQPQHF
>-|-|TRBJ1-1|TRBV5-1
TGCGCCAGCAGCTTGCAGGGGTTGGTTACTGAAGCTTTCTTT
CASSLQGLVTEAFF
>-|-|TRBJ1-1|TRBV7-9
TGTGCCAGCAGCTTAACGGGCCTGGGTGTGAACACTGAAGCTTTCTTT
CASSLTGLGVNTEAFF
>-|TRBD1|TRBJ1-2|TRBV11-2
TGTGCCAGCAGATCTGCGGCAGGGGGCGCAGTAAGCGGCTACACCTTC
CASRSAAGGAVSGYTF
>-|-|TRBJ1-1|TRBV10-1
TGCGCCAGCAGTGAGGGGGAAGTGAACACTGAAGCTTTCTTT
CASSEGEVNTEAFF
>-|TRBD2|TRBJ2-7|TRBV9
TGTGCCAGCAGCGCCGGGACTAGCGGCTCCTACGAGCAGTACTTC
CASSAGTSGSYEQYF
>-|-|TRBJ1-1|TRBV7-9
TGTGCCAGCAGCCTACAGACAGGGAACACTGAAGCTTTCTTT
CASSLQTGNTEAFF
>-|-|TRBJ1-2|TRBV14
TGTGCCAGCAGCCCCCGCCAAACAGGGCACGGCTACACCTTC
CASSPRQTGHGYTF
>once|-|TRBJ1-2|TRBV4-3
TGCGCCAGCAGCCAAGACCAGGGGTCAGACTATGGCTACACCTTC
CASSQDQGSDYGYTF
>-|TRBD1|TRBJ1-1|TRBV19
TGTGCCAGTAGTCTCAAGACAGGGATCACTGAAGCTTTCTTT
CASSLKTGITEAFF
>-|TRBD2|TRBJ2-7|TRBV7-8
TGTGCCAGCAGCTTAGCTCAGCTAGCGGGGGGCTTAGTTCACGAGCAGTACTTC
CASSLAQLAGGLVHEQYF
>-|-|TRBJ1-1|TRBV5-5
TGTGCCAGCAGCCACCGTGGGGACACTGAAGCTTTCTTT
CASSHRGDTEAFF
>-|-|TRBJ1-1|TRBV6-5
TGTGCCAGCAGTTACAGGCCGGGACCTGAAGCTTTCTTT
CASSYRPGPEAFF
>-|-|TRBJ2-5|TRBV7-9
TGTGCCAGCAGCTCCCGGACTATCCAAGAGACCCAGTACTTC
CASSSRTIQETQYF
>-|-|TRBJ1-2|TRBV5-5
TGTGCCAGCAGCTGGGGGTCTCTCGACAGCGGTGGCTACACCTTC
CASSWGSLDSGGYTF
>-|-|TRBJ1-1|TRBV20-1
TGCAGTGCTATGGTGAACACTGAAGCTTTCTTT
CSAMVNTEAFF
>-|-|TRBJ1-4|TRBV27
TGTGCCAGCAGTACAGGGCAATTTAATGAAAAACTGTTTTTT
CASSTGQFNEKLFF
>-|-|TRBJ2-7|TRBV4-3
TGCGCCAGCAGCCAAGGGCACAGGCTAGGCGAGCAGTACTTC
CASSQGHRLGEQYF
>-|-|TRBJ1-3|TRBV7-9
TGTGCCAGCAGCTTAGGGGTCCGCTCTGGAAACACCATATATTTT
CASSLGVRSGNTIYF
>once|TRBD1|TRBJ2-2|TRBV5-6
TGTGCCAGCAGCTTGGGGACAGGGAACACCGGGGAGCTGTTTTTT
CASSLGTGNTGELFF
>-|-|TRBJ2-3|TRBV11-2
TGTGCCAGCAGCCCCCCCAGCTTGGATACGCAGTATTTT
CASSPPSLDTQYF
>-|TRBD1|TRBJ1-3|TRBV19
TGTGCCAGTGGTCCAGACAGGGGGCAGCGAAACACCATATATTTT
CASGPDRGQRNTIYF
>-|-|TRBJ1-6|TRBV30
TGTGCCTGGACCCAGACAGGCAGCTCCTATAATTCACCCCTCCACTTT
CAWTQTGSSYNSPLHF
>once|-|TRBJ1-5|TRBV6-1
TGTGCCAGCAGTGAGCAGGGAATGCAGCCCCAGCATTTT
CASSEQGMQPQHF
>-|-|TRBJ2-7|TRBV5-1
TGCGCCAGCAGCTTGGCCCCCAGGGGCTCCTACGAGCAGTACTTC
CASSLAPRGSYEQYF
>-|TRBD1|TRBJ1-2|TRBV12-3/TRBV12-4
TGTGCCAGCAGCCGAGGGACAGGCTATGGCTACACCTTC
CASSRGTGYGYTF
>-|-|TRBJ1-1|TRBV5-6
TGTGCCAGCAGCCCCGGGGCCTGGGCGGGCGGCACTGAAGCTTTCTTT
CASSPGAWAGGTEAFF
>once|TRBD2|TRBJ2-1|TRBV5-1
TGCGCCAGCAGCTTGACTAGCGGGGGTTACAATGAGCAGTTCTTC
CASSLTSGGYNEQFF
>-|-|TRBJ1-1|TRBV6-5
TGTGCCAGCAGTTACTCTCTTAGGAACACTGAAGCTTTCTTT
CASSYSLRNTEAFF
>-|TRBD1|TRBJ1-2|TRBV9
TGTGCCAGCAGCGAAAGGGTCGACAGGGACTATGGCTACACCTTC
CASSERVDRDYGYTF
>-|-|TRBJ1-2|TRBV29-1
TGCAGCGTTGAATCTGGGGGGTGGGACTATGGCTACACCTTC
CSVESGGWDYGYTF